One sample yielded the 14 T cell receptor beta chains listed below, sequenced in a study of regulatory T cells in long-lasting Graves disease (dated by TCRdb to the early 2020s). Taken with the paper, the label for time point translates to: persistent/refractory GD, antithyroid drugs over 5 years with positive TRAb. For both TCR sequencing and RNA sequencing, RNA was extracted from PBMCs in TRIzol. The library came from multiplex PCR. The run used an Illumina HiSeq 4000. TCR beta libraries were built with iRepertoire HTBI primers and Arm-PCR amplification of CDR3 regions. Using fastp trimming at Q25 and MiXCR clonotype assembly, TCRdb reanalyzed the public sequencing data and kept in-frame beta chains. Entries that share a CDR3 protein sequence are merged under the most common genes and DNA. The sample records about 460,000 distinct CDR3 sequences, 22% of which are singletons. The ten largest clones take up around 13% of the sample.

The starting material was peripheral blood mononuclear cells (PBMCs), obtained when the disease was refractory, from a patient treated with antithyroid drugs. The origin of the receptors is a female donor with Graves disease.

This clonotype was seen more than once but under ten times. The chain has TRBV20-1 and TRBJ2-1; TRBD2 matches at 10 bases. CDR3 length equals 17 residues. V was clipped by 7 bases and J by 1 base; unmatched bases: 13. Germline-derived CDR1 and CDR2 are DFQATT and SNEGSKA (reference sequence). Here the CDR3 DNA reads TGCAGTGTTAGCGAGCTAGCGGGAGCCTTATCCTACAATGAGCAGTTCTTC. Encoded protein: CSVSELAGALSYNEQFF.

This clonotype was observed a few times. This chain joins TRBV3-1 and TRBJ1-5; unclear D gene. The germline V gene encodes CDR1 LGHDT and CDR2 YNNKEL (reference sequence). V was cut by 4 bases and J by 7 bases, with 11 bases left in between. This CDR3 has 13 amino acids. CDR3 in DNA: TGTGCCAGCAGCCTACGGATAGAGCAGCCCCAGCATTTT. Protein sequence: CASSLRIEQPQHF. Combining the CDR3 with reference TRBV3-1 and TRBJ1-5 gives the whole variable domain DTAVSQTPKYLVTQMGNDKSIKCEQNLGHDTMYWYKQDSKKFLKIMFSYNNKELIINETVPNRFSPKSPDKAHLNLHINSLELGDSAVYFCASSLRIEQPQHFGDGTRLSIL.

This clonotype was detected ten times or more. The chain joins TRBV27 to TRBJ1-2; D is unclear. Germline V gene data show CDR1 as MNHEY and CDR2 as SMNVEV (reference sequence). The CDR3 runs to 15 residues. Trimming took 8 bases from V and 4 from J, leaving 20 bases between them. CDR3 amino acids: CASSIRPGEGYGYTF. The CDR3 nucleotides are TGTGCCAGCTCCATACGGCCAGGCGAGGGCTATGGCTACACCTTC.

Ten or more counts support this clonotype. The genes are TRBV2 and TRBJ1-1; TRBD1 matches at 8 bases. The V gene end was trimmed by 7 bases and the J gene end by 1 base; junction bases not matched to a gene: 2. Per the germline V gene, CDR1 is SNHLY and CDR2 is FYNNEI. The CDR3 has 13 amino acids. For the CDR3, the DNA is TGTGCCAGCAAACAGGGGGAGAACACTGAAGCTTTCTTT. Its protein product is CASKQGENTEAFF.

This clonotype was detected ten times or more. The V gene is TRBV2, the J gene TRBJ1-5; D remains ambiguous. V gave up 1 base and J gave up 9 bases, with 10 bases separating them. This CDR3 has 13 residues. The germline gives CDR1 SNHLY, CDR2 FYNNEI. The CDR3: CASSEGFSGPQHF. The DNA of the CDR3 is TGTGCCAGCAGTGAAGGTTTCAGCGGGCCCCAGCATTTT.

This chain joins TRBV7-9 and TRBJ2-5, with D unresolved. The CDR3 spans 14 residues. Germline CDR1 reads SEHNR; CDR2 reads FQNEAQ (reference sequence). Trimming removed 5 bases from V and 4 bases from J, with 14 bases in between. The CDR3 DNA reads TGTGCCAGCAGCCCAAATGGTTATGGAGAGACCCAGTACTTC. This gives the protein CASSPNGYGETQYF.

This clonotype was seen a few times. DNA for the CDR3: TGTGCCTGGGGGCGGGGGGCCGGAGGGGAGCTGTTTTTT. It specifies CAWGRGAGGELFF. V gene TRBV30 combines with J gene TRBJ2-2, with TRBD2 identical over 8 bases. Losses at the gene ends were 5 bases for V and 8 bases for J; bases not matched to a gene: 7. The germline V gene encodes CDR1 GTSNPN and CDR2 SVGIG (reference sequence). The CDR3 runs to 13 residues.

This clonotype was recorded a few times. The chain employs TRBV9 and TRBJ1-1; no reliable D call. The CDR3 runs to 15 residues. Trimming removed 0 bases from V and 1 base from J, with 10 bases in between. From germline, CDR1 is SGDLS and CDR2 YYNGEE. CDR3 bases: TGTGCCAGCAGCGTAGGCCCCGGTCAGAACACTGAAGCTTTCTTT. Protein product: CASSVGPGQNTEAFF.

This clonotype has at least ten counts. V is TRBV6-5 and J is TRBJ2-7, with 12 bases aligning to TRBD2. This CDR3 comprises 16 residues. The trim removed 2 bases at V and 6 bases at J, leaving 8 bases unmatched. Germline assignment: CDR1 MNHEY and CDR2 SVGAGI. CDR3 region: CASSYQLAGGPSEQYF. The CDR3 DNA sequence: TGTGCCAGCAGTTACCAACTAGCGGGAGGACCTTCCGAGCAGTACTTC.

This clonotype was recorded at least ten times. CDR3 nucleotide sequence: TGTGCCAGCAGTGCGGGACGCCGGAGCTCCTACGAGCAGTACTTC. This codes for CASSAGRRSSYEQYF. The V and J genes are TRBV6-1 and TRBJ2-7, with D perhaps TRBD1 or TRBD2 (5 bases each). Germline CDR1 reads MNHNS; CDR2 reads SASEGT. The germline V and J ends were trimmed by 4 bases and 0 bases, with 13 bases remaining between them. The CDR3 has 15 residues.

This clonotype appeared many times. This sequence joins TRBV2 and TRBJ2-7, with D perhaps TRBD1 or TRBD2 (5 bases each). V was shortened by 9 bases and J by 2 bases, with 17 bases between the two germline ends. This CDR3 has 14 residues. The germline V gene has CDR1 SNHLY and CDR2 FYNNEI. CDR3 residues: CASCPGRRTYEQYF. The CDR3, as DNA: TGTGCCAGTTGTCCAGGGAGAAGGACCTACGAGCAGTACTTC.

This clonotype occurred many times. CDR3 amino acids: CASREEGLNEAFF. In DNA, the CDR3 is TGTGCCAGCAGGGAGGAGGGCCTAAACGAAGCTTTCTTT. V is TRBV2 and J is TRBJ1-1, with D unclear. V gave up 6 bases and J gave up 8 bases, with 16 bases separating them. The CDR3 runs 13 residues. Germline lookup yields CDR1 SNHLY and CDR2 FYNNEI.

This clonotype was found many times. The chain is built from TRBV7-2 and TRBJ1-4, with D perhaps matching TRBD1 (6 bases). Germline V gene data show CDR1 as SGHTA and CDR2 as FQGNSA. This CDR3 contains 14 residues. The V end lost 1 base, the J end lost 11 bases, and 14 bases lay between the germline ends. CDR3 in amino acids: CASSLGEQGMKLFF. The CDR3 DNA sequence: TGTGCCAGCAGCTTAGGCGAACAGGGTATGAAACTGTTTTTT.

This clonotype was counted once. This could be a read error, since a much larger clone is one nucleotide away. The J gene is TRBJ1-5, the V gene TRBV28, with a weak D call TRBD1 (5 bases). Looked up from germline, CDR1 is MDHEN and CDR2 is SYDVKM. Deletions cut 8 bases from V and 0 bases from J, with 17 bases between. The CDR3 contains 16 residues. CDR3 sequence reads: CASGPDSAYSNQPQHF. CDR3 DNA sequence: TGTGCCAGCGGTCCCGACAGCGCATATAGCAATCAGCCCCAGCATTTT.